This T cell receptor (beta chain) was identified during a study of cytomegalovirus exposure and HLA in healthy donors. General study findings and limits: A missense DCLRE1C variant was associated with V- and J-gene trimming of TCR beta chains in a later analysis, and an independent cohort replicated the association.

As concerns this clone: No antigen is known for it.

A multiplex PCR was run with 60 Vbeta primers and 13 Jbeta primers. Only in-frame clones appear in the TCRdb table, and some are missing; sequencing was by immunoSEQ multiplex PCR. The table lists 150,000 to 180,000 clones, approximately 80% of them singletons. The germline V and J ends were trimmed by 2 bases and 7 bases, with 9 bases remaining between them. This CDR3 spans 13 amino acids. CDR1 is SGDLS and CDR2 is YYNGEE in the germline V gene. This TCR was recovered from a man younger than 45 in good health and CMV-seropositive. This chain connects TRBV9 to TRBJ2-2; tentative D call: TRBD2 (6 bases). Sequencing was carried out using PBMCs. The CDR3 loop reads CASSVGTFGELFF. Here the CDR3 DNA reads TGTGCCAGCAGCGTTGGGACTTTCGGGGAGCTGTTTTTT.